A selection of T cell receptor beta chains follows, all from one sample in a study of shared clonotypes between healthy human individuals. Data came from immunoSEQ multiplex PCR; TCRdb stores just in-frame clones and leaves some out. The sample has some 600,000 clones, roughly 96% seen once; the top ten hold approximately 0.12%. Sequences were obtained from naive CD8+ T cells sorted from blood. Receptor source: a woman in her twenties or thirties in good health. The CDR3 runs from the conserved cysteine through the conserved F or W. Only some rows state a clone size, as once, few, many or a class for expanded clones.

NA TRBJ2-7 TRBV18 CASSPPVRDHEQYF
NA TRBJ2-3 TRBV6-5 CASTSGRTDTQYF
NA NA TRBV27 CASSLRDYYEQYF
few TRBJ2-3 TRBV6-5 CASKQQGALTDTQYF
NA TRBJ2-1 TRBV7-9 CASSPQHGTSYNEQFF
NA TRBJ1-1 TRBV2 CATQGRTEAFF
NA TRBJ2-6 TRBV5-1 CASSLGPSSGANVLTF
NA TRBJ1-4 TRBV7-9 CASSLALDEKLFF
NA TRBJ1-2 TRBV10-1 CASSEVRDYGYTF
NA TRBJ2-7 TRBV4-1 CASSSLYEQYF
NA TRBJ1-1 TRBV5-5 CASSTGTMNTEAFF
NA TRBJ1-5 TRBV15 CATSRDISNQPQHF
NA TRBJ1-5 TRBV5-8 CASSLMSGTGVMNQPQHF
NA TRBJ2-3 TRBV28 CASSPGGTTTDTQYF
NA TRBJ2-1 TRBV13 CASSRTGLALYEQFF
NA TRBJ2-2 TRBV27 CASSLSTSGTPGELFF
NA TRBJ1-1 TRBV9 CASSLGTVMNTEAFF
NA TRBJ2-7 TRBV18 CASSPRLGEARGEQYF
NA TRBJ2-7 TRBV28 CASSLMGRYEQYF
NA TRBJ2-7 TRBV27 CASRESWDNSYEQYF
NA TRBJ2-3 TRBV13 CASSLFDRSTDTQYF
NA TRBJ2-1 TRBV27 CASSLHEQFF
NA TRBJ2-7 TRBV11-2 CASSLVPRLAGAAYDEQYF
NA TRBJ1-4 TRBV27 CASSTRQGVTNEKLFF
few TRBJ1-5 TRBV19 CARRQPQHF
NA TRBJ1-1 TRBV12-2 CASPPGCGNTEAFF
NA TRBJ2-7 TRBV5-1 CASSAGSEQYF
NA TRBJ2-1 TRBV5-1 CASSSSSGVTYNEQFF
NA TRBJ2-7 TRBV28 CASKNEAGGAEQYF
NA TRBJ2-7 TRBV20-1 CSAPEVVEQYF
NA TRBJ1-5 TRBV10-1 CASSAGTLGSQPQHF
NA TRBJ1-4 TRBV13 CASTTGGDYNEKLFF
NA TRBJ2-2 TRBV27 CASSPSTSIPGELFF
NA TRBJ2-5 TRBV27 CASSFLGHQETQYF
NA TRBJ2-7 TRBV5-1 CASSLWGIMGTQSYEQYF
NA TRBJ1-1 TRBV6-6 CAATAEKSTEAFF
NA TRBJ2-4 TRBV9 CASRPRSLAKNIQYF
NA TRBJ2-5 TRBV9 CASSEGLELQETQYF
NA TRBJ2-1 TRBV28 CASSGTSSYNEQFF
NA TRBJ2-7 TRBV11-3 CASATGDYEQYF
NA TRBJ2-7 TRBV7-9 CASSLGRSSYEQYF
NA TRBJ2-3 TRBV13 CASSPVNDTQYF
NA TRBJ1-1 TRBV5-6 CASSSYPGTVMNTEAFF
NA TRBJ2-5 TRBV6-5 CASSFEGVRETQYF